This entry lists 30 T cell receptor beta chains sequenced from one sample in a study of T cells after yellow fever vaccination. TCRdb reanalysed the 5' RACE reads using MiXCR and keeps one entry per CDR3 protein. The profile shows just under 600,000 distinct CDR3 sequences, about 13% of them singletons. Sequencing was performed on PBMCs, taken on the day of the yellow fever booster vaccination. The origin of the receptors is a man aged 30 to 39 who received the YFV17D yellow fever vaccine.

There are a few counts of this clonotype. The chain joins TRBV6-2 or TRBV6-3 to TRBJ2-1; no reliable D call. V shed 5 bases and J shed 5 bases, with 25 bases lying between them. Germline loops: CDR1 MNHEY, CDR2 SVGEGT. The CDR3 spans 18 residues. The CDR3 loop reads CASSTPEIRVPNNNEQFF. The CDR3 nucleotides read TGTGCCAGCAGTACCCCTGAGATTAGGGTGCCCAACAACAATGAGCAGTTCTTC.

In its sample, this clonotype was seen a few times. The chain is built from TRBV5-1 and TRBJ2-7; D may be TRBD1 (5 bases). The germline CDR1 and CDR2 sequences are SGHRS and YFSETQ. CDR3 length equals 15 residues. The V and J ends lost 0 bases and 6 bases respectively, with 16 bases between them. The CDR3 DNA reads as TGCGCCAGCAGCTTGGGACAGCCTTACCGTAGCGAGCAGTACTTC. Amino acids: CASSLGQPYRSEQYF. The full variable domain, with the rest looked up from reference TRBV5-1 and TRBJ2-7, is KAGVTQTPRYLIKTRGQQVTLSCSPISGHRSVSWYQQTPGQGLQFLFEYFSETQRNKGNFPGRFSGRQFSNSRSEMNVSTLELGDSALYLCASSLGQPYRSEQYFGPGTRLTVT.

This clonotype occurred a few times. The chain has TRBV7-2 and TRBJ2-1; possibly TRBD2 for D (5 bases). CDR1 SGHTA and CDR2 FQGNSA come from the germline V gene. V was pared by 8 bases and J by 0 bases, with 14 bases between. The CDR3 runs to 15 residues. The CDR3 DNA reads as TGTGCCAGCGAGGGCAGCAGGAGCTCCTACAATGAGCAGTTCTTC. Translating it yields CASEGSRSSYNEQFF.

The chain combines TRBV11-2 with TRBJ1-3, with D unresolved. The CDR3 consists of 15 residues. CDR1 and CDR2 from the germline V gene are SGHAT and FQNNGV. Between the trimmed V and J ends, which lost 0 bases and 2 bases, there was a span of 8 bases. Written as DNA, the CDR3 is TGTGCCAGCAGCTTAGAGCTACGGACTGGAAACACCATATATTTT. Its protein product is CASSLELRTGNTIYF.

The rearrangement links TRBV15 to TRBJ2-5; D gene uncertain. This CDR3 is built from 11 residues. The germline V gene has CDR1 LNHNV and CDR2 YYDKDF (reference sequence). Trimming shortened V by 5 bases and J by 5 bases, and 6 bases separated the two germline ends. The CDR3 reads CATSFLETQYF. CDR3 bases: TGTGCCACCAGCTTCTTGGAGACCCAGTACTTC.

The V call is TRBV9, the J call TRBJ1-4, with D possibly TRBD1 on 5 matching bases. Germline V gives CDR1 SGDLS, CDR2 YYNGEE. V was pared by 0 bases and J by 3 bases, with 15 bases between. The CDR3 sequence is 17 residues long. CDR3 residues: CASSVDPPGAANEKLFF. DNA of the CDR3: TGTGCCAGCAGCGTAGACCCCCCCGGGGCGGCTAATGAAAAACTGTTTTTT.

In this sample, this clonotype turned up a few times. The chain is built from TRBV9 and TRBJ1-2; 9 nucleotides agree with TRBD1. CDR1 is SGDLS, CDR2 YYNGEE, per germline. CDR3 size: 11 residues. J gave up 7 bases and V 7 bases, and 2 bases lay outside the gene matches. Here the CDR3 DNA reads TGTGCCAGCGGACAGGGGTCTGGCTACACCTTC. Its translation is CASGQGSGYTF.

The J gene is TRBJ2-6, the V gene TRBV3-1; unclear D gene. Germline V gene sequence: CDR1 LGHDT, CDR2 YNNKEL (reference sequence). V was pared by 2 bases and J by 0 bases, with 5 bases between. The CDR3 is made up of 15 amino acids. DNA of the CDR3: TGTGCCAGCAGCCAAATGTACTCTGGGGCCAACGTCCTGACTTTC. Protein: CASSQMYSGANVLTF.

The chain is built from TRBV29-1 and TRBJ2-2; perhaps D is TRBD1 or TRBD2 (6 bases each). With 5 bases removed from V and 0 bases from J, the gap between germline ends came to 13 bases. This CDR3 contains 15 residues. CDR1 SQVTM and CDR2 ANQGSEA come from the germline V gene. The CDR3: CSVRGAFSNTGELFF. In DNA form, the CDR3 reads TGCAGCGTTAGGGGGGCCTTTTCGAACACCGGGGAGCTGTTTTTT.

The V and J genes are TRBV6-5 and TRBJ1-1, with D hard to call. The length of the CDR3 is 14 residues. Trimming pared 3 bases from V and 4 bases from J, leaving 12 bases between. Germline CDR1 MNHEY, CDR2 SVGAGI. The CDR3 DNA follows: TGTGCCAGCAGTTATCACCAAGTGGGCACTGAAGCTTTCTTT. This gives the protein CASSYHQVGTEAFF.

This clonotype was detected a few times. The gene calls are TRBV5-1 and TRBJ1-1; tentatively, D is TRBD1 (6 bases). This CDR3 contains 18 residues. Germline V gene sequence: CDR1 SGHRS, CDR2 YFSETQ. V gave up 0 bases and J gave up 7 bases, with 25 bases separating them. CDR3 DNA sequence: TGCGCCAGCAGCTTGGCTAATGGACAGTTTCGAGGGGTAGGTGAAGCTTTCTTT. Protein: CASSLANGQFRGVGEAFF.

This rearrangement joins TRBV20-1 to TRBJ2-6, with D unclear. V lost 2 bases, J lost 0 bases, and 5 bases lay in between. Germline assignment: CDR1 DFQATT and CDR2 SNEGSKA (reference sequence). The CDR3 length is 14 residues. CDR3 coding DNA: TGCAGTGCTAGAACTGCCTCTGGGGCCAACGTCCTGACTTTC. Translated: CSARTASGANVLTF.

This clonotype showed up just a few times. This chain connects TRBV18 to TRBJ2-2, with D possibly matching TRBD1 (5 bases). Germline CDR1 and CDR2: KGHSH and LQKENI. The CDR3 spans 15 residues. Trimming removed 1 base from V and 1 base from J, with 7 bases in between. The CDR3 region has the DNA TGTGCCAGCTCACCACTACAGGAGAACACCGGGGAGCTGTTTTTT. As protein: CASSPLQENTGELFF.

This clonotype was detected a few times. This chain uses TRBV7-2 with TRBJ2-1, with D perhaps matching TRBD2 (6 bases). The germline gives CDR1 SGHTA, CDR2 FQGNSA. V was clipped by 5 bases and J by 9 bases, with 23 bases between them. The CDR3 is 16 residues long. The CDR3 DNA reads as TGTGCCAGCAGCCGATCCTCCCCGGGAGCGGGTAGTGAGCAGTTCTTC. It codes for CASSRSSPGAGSEQFF.

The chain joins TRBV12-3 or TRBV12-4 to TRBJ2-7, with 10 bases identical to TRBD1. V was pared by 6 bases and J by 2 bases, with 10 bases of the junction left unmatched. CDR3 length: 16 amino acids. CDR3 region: CASSRPGDRGTYEQYF. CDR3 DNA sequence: TGTGCCAGCAGCCGCCCCGGGGACAGGGGAACCTACGAGCAGTACTTC.

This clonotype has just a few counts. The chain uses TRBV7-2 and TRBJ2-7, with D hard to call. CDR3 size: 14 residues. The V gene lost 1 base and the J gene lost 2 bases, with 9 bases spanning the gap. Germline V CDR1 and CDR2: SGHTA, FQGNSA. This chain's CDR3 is CASSLGAAAYEQYF. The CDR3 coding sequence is TGTGCCAGCAGCTTAGGGGCCGCGGCCTACGAGCAGTACTTC.

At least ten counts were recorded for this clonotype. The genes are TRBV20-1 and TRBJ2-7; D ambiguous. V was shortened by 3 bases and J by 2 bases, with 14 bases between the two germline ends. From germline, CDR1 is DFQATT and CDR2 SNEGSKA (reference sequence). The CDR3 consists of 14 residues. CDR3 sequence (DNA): TGCAGTGCTAGTCGGCCCAGTGCCCCCTACGAGCAGTACTTC. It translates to CSASRPSAPYEQYF.

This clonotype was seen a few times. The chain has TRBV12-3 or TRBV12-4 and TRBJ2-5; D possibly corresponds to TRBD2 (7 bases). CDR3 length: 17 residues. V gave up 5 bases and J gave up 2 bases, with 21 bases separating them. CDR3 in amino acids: CASSPSGGRALQETQYF. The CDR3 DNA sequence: TGTGCCAGCAGTCCATCGGGGGGCAGGGCACTTCAAGAGACCCAGTACTTC.

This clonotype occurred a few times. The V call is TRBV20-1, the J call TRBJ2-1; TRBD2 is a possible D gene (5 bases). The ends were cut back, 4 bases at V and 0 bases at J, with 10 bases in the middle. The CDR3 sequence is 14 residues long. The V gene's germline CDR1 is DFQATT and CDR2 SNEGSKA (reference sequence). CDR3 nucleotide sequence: TGCAGTGCTAAGCGGAGGAGCTCCTACAATGAGCAGTTCTTC. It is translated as CSAKRRSSYNEQFF.

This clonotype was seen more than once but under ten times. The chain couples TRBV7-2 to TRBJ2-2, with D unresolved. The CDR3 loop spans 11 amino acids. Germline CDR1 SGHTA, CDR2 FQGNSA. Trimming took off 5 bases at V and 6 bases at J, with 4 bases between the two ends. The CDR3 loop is CASSTAGELFF. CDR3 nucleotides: TGTGCCAGCAGCACAGCCGGGGAGCTGTTTTTT.

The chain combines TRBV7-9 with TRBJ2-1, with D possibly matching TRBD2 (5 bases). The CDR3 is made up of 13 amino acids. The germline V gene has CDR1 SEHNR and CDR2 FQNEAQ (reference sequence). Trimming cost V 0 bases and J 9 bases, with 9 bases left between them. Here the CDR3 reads CASSLAGVSEQFF. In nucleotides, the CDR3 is TGTGCCAGCAGCTTAGCGGGAGTATCTGAGCAGTTCTTC.

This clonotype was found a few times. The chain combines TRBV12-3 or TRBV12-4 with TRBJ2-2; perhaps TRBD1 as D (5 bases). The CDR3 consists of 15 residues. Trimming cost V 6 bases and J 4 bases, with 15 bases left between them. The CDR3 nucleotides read TGTGCCAGCAGGGTGACAGCGACCGGCACCGGGGAGCTGTTTTTT. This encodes CASRVTATGTGELFF.

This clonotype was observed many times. DNA of the CDR3: TGTGCCAGCAGCACCCTTGGAGAGACCCAGTACTTC. Residues: CASSTLGETQYF. This chain joins TRBV9 and TRBJ2-5; D remains ambiguous. This CDR3 contains 12 residues. Per germline, CDR1 SGDLS and CDR2 YYNGEE. With 4 bases removed from V and 4 bases from J, the gap between germline ends came to 8 bases.

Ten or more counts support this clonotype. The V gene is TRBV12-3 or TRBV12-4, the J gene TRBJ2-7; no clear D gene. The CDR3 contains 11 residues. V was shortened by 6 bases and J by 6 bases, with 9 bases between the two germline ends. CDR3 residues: CASSQSFEQYF. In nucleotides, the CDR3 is TGTGCCAGCAGCCAGTCTTTCGAGCAGTACTTC.

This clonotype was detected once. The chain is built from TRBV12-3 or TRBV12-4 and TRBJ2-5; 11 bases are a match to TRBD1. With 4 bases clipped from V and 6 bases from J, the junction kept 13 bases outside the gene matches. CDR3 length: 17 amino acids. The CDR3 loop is CASSSLGGGQGAQTQYF. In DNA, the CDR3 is TGTGCCAGCAGTTCCCTGGGGGGAGGACAGGGGGCTCAGACCCAGTACTTC.

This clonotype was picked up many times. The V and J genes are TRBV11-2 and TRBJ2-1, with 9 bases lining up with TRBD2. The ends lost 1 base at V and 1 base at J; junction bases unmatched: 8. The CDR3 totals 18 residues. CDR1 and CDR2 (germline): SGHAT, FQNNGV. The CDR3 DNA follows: TGTGCCAGCAGCTTAGTCCTAGCGGGGAAACTATCCTACAATGAGCAGTTCTTC. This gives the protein CASSLVLAGKLSYNEQFF.

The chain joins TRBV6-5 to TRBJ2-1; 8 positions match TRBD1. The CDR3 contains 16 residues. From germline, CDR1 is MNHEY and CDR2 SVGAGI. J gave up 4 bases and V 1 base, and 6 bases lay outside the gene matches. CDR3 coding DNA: TGTGCCAGCAGTTACTTTACAGGGGGAGCATACAATGAGCAGTTCTTC. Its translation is CASSYFTGGAYNEQFF.

The CDR3 DNA reads as TGCAGCGTGACCCGGGACTCCACAGATACGCAGTATTTT. Protein sequence: CSVTRDSTDTQYF. The chain recombines TRBV29-1 with TRBJ2-3; TRBD2 is a possible D gene (6 bases). The ends were cut back, 6 bases at V and 2 bases at J, with 12 bases in the middle. Germline V gene lookup returns CDR1 SQVTM and CDR2 ANQGSEA. The CDR3 extends over 13 amino acids.

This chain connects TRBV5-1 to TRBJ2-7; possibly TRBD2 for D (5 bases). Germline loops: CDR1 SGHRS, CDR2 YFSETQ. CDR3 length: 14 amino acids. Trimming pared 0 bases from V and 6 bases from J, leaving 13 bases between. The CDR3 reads CASSLGGVTSEQYF. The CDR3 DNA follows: TGCGCCAGCAGCTTGGGGGGAGTTACTAGCGAGCAGTACTTC.

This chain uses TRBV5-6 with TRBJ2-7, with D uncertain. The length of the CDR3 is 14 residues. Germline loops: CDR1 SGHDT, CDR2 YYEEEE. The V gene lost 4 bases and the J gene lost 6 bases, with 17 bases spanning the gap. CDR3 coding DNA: TGTGCCAGCAGCCTCTCAATGTCCCGCTCCGAGCAGTACTTC. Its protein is CASSLSMSRSEQYF.